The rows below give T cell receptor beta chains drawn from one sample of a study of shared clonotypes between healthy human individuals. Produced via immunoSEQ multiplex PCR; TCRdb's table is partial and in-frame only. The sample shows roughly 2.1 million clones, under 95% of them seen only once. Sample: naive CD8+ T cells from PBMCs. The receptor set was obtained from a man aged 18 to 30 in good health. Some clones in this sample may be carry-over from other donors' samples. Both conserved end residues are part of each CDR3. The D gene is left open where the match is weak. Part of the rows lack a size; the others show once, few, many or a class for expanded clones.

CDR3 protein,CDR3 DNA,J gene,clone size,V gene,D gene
CASSLYGSHGETQYF,TGTGCCAGCAGCTTATACGGGAGCCATGGCGAGACCCAGTACTTC,TRBJ2-5,-,TRBV5-5,-
CASTMGGSTDTQYF,TGTGCCAGCACCATGGGAGGTAGCACAGATACGCAGTATTTT,TRBJ2-3,-,TRBV28,-
CASSFRELTDTQYF,TGTGCCAGCAGTTTCCGGGAGTTAACAGATACGCAGTATTTT,TRBJ2-3,-,TRBV28,-
CASSGPGQRNTGELFF,TGTGCCAGCAGTGGTCCGGGACAGAGGAACACCGGGGAGCTGTTTTTT,TRBJ2-2,-,TRBV6-1,TRBD1
CASSLQGGTEAFF,TGTGCCAGCAGTCTCCAGGGGGGCACTGAAGCTTTCTTT,TRBJ1-1,-,TRBV27,TRBD1
CASSTNLAGPETQYF,TGTGCCAGCAGCACCAACCTGGCGGGCCCAGAGACCCAGTACTTC,TRBJ2-5,-,TRBV7-8,-
CASSPLRRYEQYF,TGTGCCAGCAGTCCCCTACGCCGGTACGAGCAGTACTTC,TRBJ2-7,-,TRBV27,-
CASSLGVTPGNIQYF,TGTGCCAGCAGCTTAGGGGTAACCCCCGGGAACATTCAGTACTTC,TRBJ2-4,-,TRBV7-2,-
CASRPRGAGGGEQYF,TGTGCCAGCAGGCCCCGAGGCGCGGGAGGAGGCGAGCAGTACTTC,TRBJ2-7,-,TRBV6-6,TRBD2
CASSDSGALGGELFF,TGTGCCAGCAGTGACTCCGGGGCTCTTGGCGGGGAGCTGTTTTTT,TRBJ2-2,-,TRBV6-4,-
CASSPATSGRTYEQYF,TGTGCCAGCAGCCCAGCGACTAGCGGGAGGACCTACGAGCAGTACTTC,TRBJ2-7,-,TRBV7-6,TRBD2
CASSPRTGGLNEQYF,TGTGCCAGCAGCCCGAGGACAGGGGGCTTAAACGAGCAGTACTTC,TRBJ2-7,once,TRBV9,TRBD1
CASSLRVIRGNQPQHF,TGTGCCAGCAGTTTACGGGTCATCAGGGGCAATCAGCCCCAGCATTTT,TRBJ1-5,-,TRBV28,-
CASSVGGVSSYEQYF,TGTGCCAGCAGCGTGGGCGGGGTGAGCTCCTACGAGCAGTACTTC,TRBJ2-7,once,TRBV9,-
CASSLGQLNQETQYF,TGTGCCAGCAGCTTGGGCCAGCTGAACCAAGAGACCCAGTACTTC,TRBJ2-5,-,TRBV7-9,-
CASSAERQGYNEQFF,TGTGCCAGCAGCGCCGAGCGACAGGGTTACAATGAGCAGTTCTTC,TRBJ2-1,once,TRBV5-4,TRBD1
CASSLSAPGANVLTF,TGTGCCAGCAGTTTATCGGCCCCTGGGGCCAACGTCCTGACTTTC,TRBJ2-6,-,TRBV27,-
CASSEMVSGAKGHVF,TGTGCCAGCAGTGAAATGGTATCAGGGGCTAAAGGCCATGTGTTC,TRBJ1-2,-,TRBV6-1,-
CASSPQGSAGGGTEAFF,TGTGCCAGCAGCCCTCAGGGGTCCGCCGGGGGTGGCACTGAAGCTTTCTTT,TRBJ1-1,-,TRBV9,-
CASSLGSVTYEQYF,TGTGCCAGCAGCTTAGGTAGCGTTACCTACGAGCAGTACTTC,TRBJ2-7,-,TRBV7-2,-
CASRQGRAPWGEQFF,TGTGCCAGCAGGCAAGGACGGGCCCCTTGGGGTGAGCAGTTCTTC,TRBJ2-1,-,TRBV11-2,-
CASSIRVSGETQYF,TGTGCCAGTAGTATCCGGGTTTCTGGAGAGACCCAGTACTTC,TRBJ2-5,-,TRBV19,-
CASSASGGNNEQFF,TGTGCCAGCAGCGCTAGCGGGGGGAACAATGAGCAGTTCTTC,TRBJ2-1,-,TRBV9,TRBD2
CASTQDEGEQFF,TGTGCCAGCACTCAGGACGAGGGGGAGCAGTTCTTC,TRBJ2-1,-,TRBV11-2,-
CAWRAVQGGGQETQYF,TGTGCCTGGAGAGCGGTCCAGGGAGGTGGTCAAGAGACCCAGTACTTC,TRBJ2-5,-,TRBV30,-
CASMGGRASEQYF,TGTGCCAGCATGGGCGGGAGGGCATCCGAGCAGTACTTC,TRBJ2-7,-,TRBV27,TRBD2
CASSLTFGGWDEQFF,TGTGCCAGCAGCTTAACGTTCGGGGGCTGGGATGAGCAGTTCTTC,TRBJ2-1,-,TRBV7-3,-
CASSLARDWEGSYNEQFF,TGTGCCAGCAGCTTAGCGCGGGACTGGGAAGGGTCCTACAATGAGCAGTTCTTC,TRBJ2-1,-,TRBV7-2,-
CASSPGTSGRLSSGANVLTF,TGTGCCAGCAGCCCCGGGACTAGCGGGAGGTTAAGCTCTGGGGCCAACGTCCTGACTTTC,TRBJ2-6,-,TRBV13,TRBD2
CASSLLGGVEPQHF,TGTGCCAGCAGTTTACTAGGGGGGGTCGAGCCCCAGCATTTT,TRBJ1-5,-,TRBV28,-
CASSDTSGASTDTQYF,TGTGCCAGCAGCGACACTAGCGGGGCTAGCACAGATACGCAGTATTTT,TRBJ2-3,-,TRBV2,TRBD2
CASSNTTGVVYSNQPQHF,TGTGCCAGTAGCAACACCACAGGGGTTGTTTATAGCAATCAGCCCCAGCATTTT,TRBJ1-5,once,TRBV19,TRBD1
CASSEAFGAGELFF,-,TRBJ2-2,-,TRBV6-1,-
CASSESRGDQETQYF,TGCGCCAGCAGTGAGTCACGGGGCGACCAAGAGACCCAGTACTTC,TRBJ2-5,-,TRBV10-1,-
CAISALGATRDYNEQFF,TGTGCCATCAGTGCCCTGGGGGCGACTAGAGATTACAATGAGCAGTTCTTC,TRBJ2-1,once,TRBV10-3,-
CASSEGRTGEETQYF,TGTGCCAGCAGTGAGGGCAGGACAGGGGAAGAGACCCAGTACTTC,TRBJ2-5,-,TRBV2,TRBD1
CASSAGTGNEQYF,TGTGCCAGCAGCGCGGGGACAGGGAACGAGCAGTACTTC,TRBJ2-7,-,TRBV9,TRBD1
CASSLKGVGYEQYF,TGTGCCAGCAGTTTAAAGGGAGTGGGTTACGAGCAGTACTTC,TRBJ2-7,once,TRBV27,-
CASSLAGGAREQYF,TGTGCCAGCAGTCTAGCGGGAGGGGCCAGGGAGCAGTACTTC,TRBJ2-7,once,TRBV27,TRBD2
CASSQDDANQPQHF,TGTGCCAGCAGCCAAGATGACGCCAATCAGCCCCAGCATTTT,TRBJ1-5,-,TRBV4-2,-
CASASYDGELFF,TGTGCCAGCGCCTCCTATGACGGGGAGCTGTTTTTT,TRBJ2-2,-,TRBV7-3,-
CSVEDGAGANVLTF,TGCAGCGTTGAAGATGGTGCTGGGGCCAACGTCCTGACTTTC,TRBJ2-6,-,TRBV29-1,-